A selection of T cell receptor beta chains follows, all from one sample in a study of blood T cell repertoires in COVID-19. Data came from immunoSEQ multiplex PCR; TCRdb stores just in-frame clones and leaves some out. The table lists 90,000 or so clones, around 88% of them singletons, with 0.47% in the top ten. The sequencing input was peripheral blood. These receptor sequences come from a man aged 55 to 70 with acute or convalescent COVID-19. CDR3s include the opening cysteine and the closing phenylalanine or tryptophan. D genes are given only for firm matches. The size entry is marked missing in some rows and otherwise reads once, few, many or a size class.

J gene,D gene,clone size,V gene,CDR3 protein,CDR3 DNA
TRBJ1-5,.,once,TRBV6-5,CASSYSSGNNQPQHF,TGTGCCAGCAGTTACTCGAGCGGAAACAATCAGCCCCAGCATTTT
TRBJ2-2,TRBD1,.,TRBV15,CATSTWTGGSTGELFF,TGTGCCACCAGCACCTGGACAGGGGGGAGCACCGGGGAGCTGTTTTTT
TRBJ2-1,TRBD2,once,TRBV9,CASSLSGASYNEQFF,TGTGCCAGCAGCCTTAGCGGGGCCTCCTACAATGAGCAGTTCTTC
TRBJ2-2,.,.,TRBV11-3,CASSLSDRGTGELFF,TGTGCCAGCAGCTTAAGCGACAGAGGCACCGGGGAGCTGTTTTTT
TRBJ1-1,.,few,TRBV29-1,CSVQAGPMNTEAFF,TGCAGCGTTCAGGCAGGGCCCATGAACACTGAAGCTTTCTTT
TRBJ2-2,TRBD2,.,TRBV28,CASSFSGGNTGELFF,TGTGCCAGCAGTTTCTCGGGGGGGAACACCGGGGAGCTGTTTTTT
TRBJ1-5,.,once,TRBV9,CASSIGQGSNQPQHF,TGTGCCAGCAGCATAGGTCAGGGAAGCAATCAGCCCCAGCATTTT
TRBJ2-3,TRBD2,.,TRBV13,CASSSAERGSTDTQYF,TGTGCCAGCAGCTCAGCCGAGCGGGGCTCCACAGATACGCAGTATTTT
TRBJ1-1,TRBD1,once,TRBV28,CASSSPGQANTEAFF,TGTGCCAGCAGTTCGCCGGGACAGGCGAACACTGAAGCTTTCTTT
TRBJ1-6,.,.,TRBV11-3,CASSLDSNSPLHF,TGTGCCAGCAGCTTGGACAGTAATTCACCCCTCCACTTT
TRBJ2-7,TRBD2,.,TRBV27,CASTIVAGNEQYF,TGTGCCAGCACCATCGTAGCGGGCAACGAGCAGTACTTC
TRBJ2-7,.,.,TRBV27,CASIGPFEGTYAYEQYF,TGTGCCAGCATCGGCCCCTTCGAAGGGACATACGCCTACGAGCAGTACTTC
TRBJ2-7,TRBD1,once,TRBV5-4,CASSFWDSYEQYF,TGTGCCAGCAGCTTTTGGGACAGCTACGAGCAGTACTTC
TRBJ2-7,.,.,TRBV14,CASSQDLYEQYF,TGTGCCAGCAGCCAAGATCTCTACGAGCAGTACTTC
TRBJ1-3,.,once,TRBV5-1,CASSSGTISGNTIYF,TGCGCCAGCAGCTCCGGGACAATCTCTGGAAACACCATATATTTT
TRBJ2-3,TRBD2,.,TRBV3-1/TRBV3-2,CASRQLAGVSSTDTQYF,TGTGCCAGCAGACAGCTAGCGGGGGTCTCTAGCACAGATACGCAGTATTTT
TRBJ1-1,.,.,TRBV6-5,CASSPRWGGAEAFF,TGTGCCAGCAGTCCCCGGTGGGGAGGGGCTGAAGCTTTCTTT